These T cell receptor beta chains were read from a single sample in a study of OX40 agonist ivuxolimab in advanced cancers. Sequencing used immunoSEQ multiplex PCR; TCRdb keeps in-frame clones, though not all of them. The repertoire holds approximately 46,000 clones, roughly 86% seen once, with around 11% in the top ten. Source: CD4+ or CD8+ T cells sorted from blood, taken in a trial of the OX40 agonist ivuxolimab. Receptors originate from an adult with an advanced solid tumor such as melanoma, head and neck, liver or kidney cancer. Both conserved end residues are part of each CDR3. The D gene is left open where the match is weak. Not every row has a clone size; where given, it reads once, few, many or a size class.

clone_size | d_call | j_call | v_call | cdr3_nt | cdr3_aa
. | . | TRBJ1-2 | TRBV9 | TGTGCCAGCAGCGTAGGTGGCTACACCTTC | CASSVGGYTF
. | TRBD1 | TRBJ1-3 | TRBV6-1 | TGTGCCAGCAGTGAAGCCACAGGGGGCGCTGGAAACACCATATATTTT | CASSEATGGAGNTIYF
. | TRBD1 | TRBJ2-7 | TRBV7-9 | TGTGCCAGCAGCATCGGACAGGGAGCCTACGAGCAGTACTTC | CASSIGQGAYEQYF
. | . | TRBJ1-2 | TRBV4-3 | TGCGCCAGCAGCCAAGACAGGGCCAACTATGGCTACACCTTC | CASSQDRANYGYTF
. | . | TRBJ2-3 | TRBV5-8 | TGTGCCAGCAGCCGGCGGAGATACACAGATACGCAGTATTTT | CASSRRRYTDTQYF
. | . | TRBJ2-1 | TRBV5-4 | TGTGCCAGCAGCTTCCATTACAATGAGCAGTTCTTC | CASSFHYNEQFF
once | . | TRBJ2-7 | TRBV27 | TGTGCCTGGCGAAGGGGCTTAACTCCGGGGGAGCAGTACTTC | CAWRRGLTPGEQYF
. | . | TRBJ1-6 | TRBV14 | TGTGCCAGCAGCCAAGTAGGGGGTCAATCACCCCTCCACTTT | CASSQVGGQSPLHF
. | . | TRBJ2-1 | TRBV10-3 | TGTGCCATCAGTGACCCGGACCGTTGGAGAAGCTCCTACAATGAGCAGTTCTTC | CAISDPDRWRSSYNEQFF
. | . | TRBJ1-1 | TRBV6-5 | TGTGCCAGCAGTTACTCGGCCCGGGCAGAAGCTTTCTTT | CASSYSARAEAFF
. | TRBD2 | TRBJ2-7 | TRBV6-1 | TGTGCCACCCAGCCCCTTCTAGCGGGGGGGTCCGAGCAGTACTTC | CATQPLLAGGSEQYF
. | . | TRBJ1-1 | TRBV19 | TGTGCCAGTAGTATCAAGTGGGGACTGAACACTGAAGCTTTCTTT | CASSIKWGLNTEAFF
. | . | TRBJ1-4 | TRBV30 | TGTGCCTGGAGTATTCTGGGGGGGGGAGAAAAACTGTTTTTT | CAWSILGGGEKLFF
. | . | TRBJ2-1 | TRBV5-4 | TGTGCCAGCAGCTTGGGACAGACCAACTACAATGAGCAGTTCTTC | CASSLGQTNYNEQFF
. | . | TRBJ1-1 | TRBV29-1 | TGCAGCGTTGGGGTGTTAATGAACACTGAAGCTTTCTTT | CSVGVLMNTEAFF
. | . | TRBJ1-1 | TRBV25-1 | TGTGCCAGCAGTGATCGGGCTGAAGCTTTCTTT | CASSDRAEAFF
once | TRBD1 | TRBJ2-7 | TRBV9 | TGTGCCAGCCAACCGACAGGGGACTCCTACGAGCAGTACTTC | CASQPTGDSYEQYF
. | . | TRBJ2-1 | TRBV5-4 | TGTGCCAGCAGCCCCAGACTAGCCTACAATGAGCAGTTCTTC | CASSPRLAYNEQFF
. | TRBD1 | TRBJ2-1 | TRBV27 | TGTGCCAGCAGTTTATCGTGGGACAGGGTCTACAATGAGCAGTTCTTC | CASSLSWDRVYNEQFF
. | . | TRBJ1-2 | TRBV6-1 | TGTGCCAGCAGTGAAGCCAGGAGGGCGGGCGATGGCTACACCTTC | CASSEARRAGDGYTF
. | . | TRBJ2-7 | TRBV14 | TGTGCCAGCAGCCAAGGGCCACAGGGCGGAGGCTACGAGCAGTACTTC | CASSQGPQGGGYEQYF
. | TRBD2 | TRBJ2-1 | TRBV6-5 | TGTGCCAGCAGTTACTCGTTGAGTAGCGGGAACTCTGAGCAGTTCTTC | CASSYSLSSGNSEQFF
. | . | TRBJ1-6 | TRBV5-4 | TGTGCCAGCAGCTTGGCCTTAGGGCTCCCACTCGGGGTTAATTCACCCCTCCACTTT | CASSLALGLPLGVNSPLHF
. | TRBD1 | TRBJ1-2 | TRBV2 | TGTGCCAGCAGTGATTGGGGACAGATGAGCTACACCTTC | CASSDWGQMSYTF
. | . | TRBJ2-3 | TRBV1 | TGCACCAGCAGCCAAACGTCTAGCACAGATACGCAGTATTTT | CTSSQTSSTDTQYF
. | . | TRBJ2-3 | TRBV29-1 | TGCAGCGTTGAAGTATCAGGGTTTTACACAGATACGCAGTATTTT | CSVEVSGFYTDTQYF
. | . | TRBJ2-1 | TRBV5-1 | TGCGCCTCGTCCGGGGGCAATGAGCAGTTCTTC | CASSGGNEQFF
. | . | TRBJ1-6 | TRBV15 | TGTGCCACCAGCAGAGATAGGGGGAATTCACCCCTCCACTTT | CATSRDRGNSPLHF
once | TRBD1 | TRBJ1-6 | TRBV15 | TGTGCCACCAGCAGGCACCCCCTCCGGGACAGACATTCACCCCTCCACTTT | CATSRHPLRDRHSPLHF